What follows is one TCR beta chain and its context. The antigen remains unidentified. This sample was included in a study of cytomegalovirus exposure and HLA in healthy donors. About the research overall: An earlier analysis identified 120 million or so unique TCR beta sequences in 170 million or so T cells. Whole-study findings and limits: Productive rates of about 90% or about 30% were seen for most TCR beta V segments in an earlier analysis. Sequence variants that were highly shared formed a cluster that was likely a sequencing artifact.

The CDR3 spans 14 residues. Trimming cost V 1 base and J 0 bases, with 4 bases left between them. Germline CDR1 MNHNS, CDR2 SASEGT. 13 Jbeta primers and 60 Vbeta primers were used for the PCR. Per the study methods: Roughly 80 million unique TCR beta chains, roughly 11 million shared, were counted in a later analysis. Sequencing was performed with immunoSEQ multiplex PCR; in TCRdb, only in-frame clones are kept and a portion is missing. Clone size and V and J calls were adopted from that table, with D and trimming inferred from the DNA. The sample has 150,000 to 200,000 clones; 82% are singletons. Sequencing was done on a sample of PBMCs. The genes are TRBV6-1 and TRBJ1-5; D remains ambiguous. The source is a girl aged 5-17 years in good health and CMV-seropositive. CDR3 bases: TGTGCCAGCAGTGAAGGTTATAGCAATCAGCCCCAGCATTTT. It specifies CASSEGYSNQPQHF.